Listed here are 16 T cell receptor beta chains from one sample, sequenced in a study of cytomegalovirus exposure and HLA in healthy donors. The PCR was carried out with 60 Vbeta primers and 13 Jbeta primers. Measured with immunoSEQ multiplex PCR; TCRdb has only the in-frame clones, and not every one. The table records 95,000 to 100,000 clones, around four fifths of them present only once. Sequenced sample: PBMCs. The receptors stem from a man aged 35 to 55 in good health and CMV-seronegative.

The CDR3 coding sequence is TGCGCCAGCAGCCCCCAGGGTTCTGTAGATACGCAGTATTTT. Amino acids: CASSPQGSVDTQYF. This chain connects TRBV5-1 to TRBJ2-3; TRBD1 is a possible D gene (5 bases). Trimming removed 4 bases from V and 5 bases from J, with 14 bases in between. This CDR3 has 14 residues. The germline V gene encodes CDR1 SGHRS and CDR2 YFSETQ.

Notes on this clone: This sample also contains other DNA sequences that code for the same CDR3. The chain couples TRBV30 to TRBJ2-7, with a weak D call TRBD1 (6 bases). The ends were cut back, 3 bases at V and 5 bases at J, with 11 bases in the middle. The CDR3 length is 12 residues. Germline V gives CDR1 GTSNPN, CDR2 SVGIG (reference sequence). CDR3 region: CAWRFRGNEQYF. The DNA of the CDR3 is TGTGCCTGGAGATTCAGGGGAAACGAGCAGTACTTC.

V gene TRBV10-2 combines with J gene TRBJ2-4; 8 positions match TRBD1. Germline values: CDR1 WSHSY, CDR2 SAAADI. The CDR3 spans 13 residues. Unmatched junction bases numbered 6, after V lost 8 bases and J lost 6 bases. This CDR3 is CASSPGGGNIQYF. Here the CDR3 DNA reads TGCGCCAGCTCCCCAGGGGGCGGAAACATTCAGTACTTC.

This chain uses TRBV7-9 with TRBJ2-7; 8 nucleotides align to TRBD2. Germline CDR1 and CDR2: SEHNR and FQNEAQ (reference sequence). This CDR3 is 13 amino acids long. The V and J ends lost 5 bases and 7 bases, in that order; junction bases with no gene match: 7. Written as DNA, the CDR3 is TGTGCCAGCAGCGGCGGGGGGTCGAGAGAGCAGTACGTC. Encoded protein: CASSGGGSREQYV.

V gene TRBV7-3 combines with J gene TRBJ1-5; D remains unclear. The CDR3 covers 14 residues. V was shortened by 1 base and J by 9 bases, with 13 bases between the two germline ends. Germline V gene lookup returns CDR1 SGHTA and CDR2 FQGTGA. The CDR3 sequence: CASSLRGGGRPQHF. DNA of the CDR3: TGTGCCAGCAGCTTAAGGGGAGGTGGTCGGCCCCAGCATTTT.

V usage is TRBV6-5 and J usage is TRBJ1-1, with 8 nucleotides matching TRBD1. The CDR3 contains 14 residues. Trimming removed 4 bases from V and 4 bases from J; junction bases left unmatched: 5. Per the germline V gene, CDR1 is MNHEY and CDR2 is SVGAGI. The CDR3 region has the DNA TGTGCCAGCAGTTCTCATACAGGGGGCACTGAAGCTTTCTTT. As protein: CASSSHTGGTEAFF.

This chain connects TRBV5-1 to TRBJ1-2; 7 bases fit TRBD1. V trimming: 7 bases; J trimming: 4 bases; junction bases outside the gene matches: 4. CDR1 and CDR2 (germline): SGHRS, YFSETQ. The CDR3 loop spans 12 amino acids. The CDR3 protein is CASRRDSYGYTF. Written as DNA, the CDR3 is TGCGCCAGCCGTAGGGACAGCTATGGCTACACCTTC. Combining the CDR3 with reference TRBV5-1 and TRBJ1-2 gives the whole variable domain KAGVTQTPRYLIKTRGQQVTLSCSPISGHRSVSWYQQTPGQGLQFLFEYFSETQRNKGNFPGRFSGRQFSNSRSEMNVSTLELGDSALYLCASRRDSYGYTFGSGTRLTVV.

The rearrangement joins TRBV2 to TRBJ2-5; D possibly corresponds to TRBD1 (6 bases). The germline gives CDR1 SNHLY, CDR2 FYNNEI. The CDR3 is 14 amino acids. V was pared by 8 bases and J by 4 bases, with 17 bases between. CDR3: CASGTGIWRETQYF. CDR3 in DNA: TGTGCCAGCGGTACAGGGATTTGGAGAGAGACCCAGTACTTC.

The chain is built from TRBV2 and TRBJ1-5; no firm D call. Germline CDR1 reads SNHLY; CDR2 reads FYNNEI. The CDR3 covers 15 residues. V lost 1 base and J lost 3, with 10 bases in between. CDR3 sequence reads: CASSEERGDNQPQHF. The CDR3 DNA reads as TGTGCCAGCAGTGAAGAACGGGGAGACAATCAGCCCCAGCATTTT.

The V and J genes are TRBV11-2 and TRBJ2-3; D not certain. Trimming shortened V by 1 base and J by 5 bases, and 7 bases separated the two germline ends. The CDR3 contains 13 residues. Germline CDR1 SGHAT, CDR2 FQNNGV. CDR3 nucleotide sequence: TGTGCCAGCAGCTTAGTTACGGGAGATACGCAGTATTTT. Its protein product is CASSLVTGDTQYF.

This clone was found once. This chain connects TRBV19 to TRBJ2-1; D possibly corresponds to TRBD2 (7 bases). Germline V gene lookup returns CDR1 LNHDA and CDR2 SQIVND (reference sequence). V lost 7 bases and J 4 bases, leaving 17 bases between the germline ends. The CDR3 consists of 15 residues. In DNA form, the CDR3 reads TGTGCCAGTAACGAGGGGGGGGCCTCGTACAATGAGCAGTTCTTC. Its protein is CASNEGGASYNEQFF.

The rearrangement links TRBV18 to TRBJ2-1; the match to TRBD1 covers 8 bases. Trimming removed 6 bases from V and 2 bases from J; junction bases left unmatched: 6. CDR1 is KGHSH and CDR2 is LQKENI in the germline V gene. This CDR3 is 15 amino acids long. DNA for the CDR3: TGTGCCAGCTCCCCGGACAGGGATCCCTACAATGAGCAGTTCTTC. It is translated as CASSPDRDPYNEQFF.

The rearrangement joins TRBV7-9 to TRBJ1-6; 11 bases line up with TRBD1. Germline V gives CDR1 SEHNR, CDR2 FQNEAQ (reference sequence). The CDR3 sequence is 14 residues long. V was pared by 3 bases and J by 10 bases, with 2 bases of the junction left unmatched. CDR3 amino acids: CASSLGTGGSPLHF. CDR3 nucleotide sequence: TGTGCCAGCAGCTTGGGGACAGGGGGATCACCCCTCCACTTT. Full variable domain (missing parts from reference TRBV7-9 and TRBJ1-6): DTGVSQNPRHKITKRGQNVTFRCDPISEHNRLYWYRQTLGQGPEFLTYFQNEAQLEKSRLLSDRFSAERPKGSFSTLEIQRTEQGDSAMYLCASSLGTGGSPLHFGNGTRLTVT.

The chain carries TRBV11-2 and TRBJ1-2, with 9 bases identical to TRBD1. Germline CDR1 reads SGHAT; CDR2 reads FQNNGV. This CDR3 region has 15 residues. Trimming took 4 bases from V and 5 from J; bases not matched to a gene: 8. The CDR3 coding sequence is TGTGCCAGCAGCTCGTCGGACAGGGGAGGGTATGGCTACACCTTC. This gives the protein CASSSSDRGGYGYTF.

This clone was detected only a few times. This chain uses TRBV7-9 with TRBJ1-3; 9 bases are shared with TRBD1. CDR3 length: 18 residues. The ends lost 5 bases at V and 5 bases at J; junction bases unmatched: 16. From germline, CDR1 is SEHNR and CDR2 FQNEAQ (reference sequence). The CDR3 DNA is TGTGCCAGCAGCAACCGGGACAGGGTCCCCTTGGGTAGAAACACCATATATTTT. As protein: CASSNRDRVPLGRNTIYF. The full variable domain, rest sourced from reference TRBV7-9 and TRBJ1-3, is DTGVSQNPRHKITKRGQNVTFRCDPISEHNRLYWYRQTLGQGPEFLTYFQNEAQLEKSRLLSDRFSAERPKGSFSTLEIQRTEQGDSAMYLCASSNRDRVPLGRNTIYFGEGSWLTVV.

The chain recombines TRBV5-4 with TRBJ2-2; 7 bases are shared with TRBD1. Germline-derived CDR1 and CDR2 are SGHNT and YYREEE (reference sequence). This CDR3 has 16 residues. The V gene end was trimmed by 2 bases and the J gene end by 7 bases; junction bases not matched to a gene: 11. For the CDR3, the DNA is TGTGCCAGCAGCTTAGCTAGAGGGGGCGCAGGCGGGGAGCTGTTTTTT. Protein sequence: CASSLARGGAGGELFF. Combining the CDR3 with reference TRBV5-4 and TRBJ2-2 gives the whole variable domain ETGVTQSPTHLIKTRGQQVTLRCSSQSGHNTVSWYQQALGQGPQFIFQYYREEENGRGNFPPRFSGLQFPNYSSELNVNALELDDSALYLCASSLARGGAGGELFFGEGSRLTVL.